A single T cell receptor (beta chain) is shown here with its context. The antigen remains undetermined. On the basis of clinical symptoms, serum thyroxine and TRAb, thyroid ultrasound and orbital computed tomography, diagnoses were made. Germline V gene sequence: CDR1 LNHDA, CDR2 SQIVND (reference sequence). This CDR3 contains 11 residues. V was cut by 7 bases and J by 5 bases, with 8 bases left in between. This specimen comes from a study of T cells in Graves' hyperthyroidism and ophthalmopathy. Study-wide context: Before any treatment, at initial diagnosis, peripheral blood was collected.

Study findings and constraints: In validation, the model predicted ophthalmopathy. These predictions came a median about 6.8 months before onset. Most clonotypes expanded in the thyroid (above 0.001) were also present in blood.

From RNA transcripts, TCR beta CDR3 regions were amplified. The HTBI primer set was used in a first-round RT-PCR of the TCR CDR3. TCRdb re-analysed the multiplex PCR reads in MiXCR, keeping a single row per CDR3 protein. The table includes fewer than 400,000 distinct CDR3 sequences, roughly an eighth detected once. This clonotype originated in a man in his fifties or sixties with Graves' ophthalmopathy. The rearrangement links TRBV19 to TRBJ1-1, with a possible D match to TRBD1 (5 bases). Sequenced input: blood. The CDR3 protein is CASIRETEAFF. The DNA of the CDR3 is TGTGCCAGTATCAGGGAAACTGAAGCTTTCTTT.